Described below is a single T cell receptor beta chain sequence and its context. The CDR3 contains 14 residues. V dropped 4 bases and J dropped 3 bases, with 14 bases sitting between them. Germline V gene data show CDR1 as SGHNT and CDR2 as YYREEE (reference sequence). Using immunoSEQ multiplex PCR, the repertoire was profiled, and TCRdb retains in-frame clones only, with some absent. The sample has about 2,100,000 clones, about 93% seen once. This sample was included in a study of shared clonotypes between healthy human individuals. Naive-designated CD8 cells lacked CD45RO, were positively enriched for CCR7, and omitted terminally differentiated effector memory CD45RA+ cells.

This chain joins TRBV5-4 and TRBJ2-7; D possibly corresponds to TRBD2 (7 bases). The sequenced sample consisted of naive CD8+ T cells from PBMCs. The source of this sequence is a man aged 18 to 29 in good health. Some clones in this sample may be carry-over from other donors' samples. CDR3 DNA: TGTGCCAGCAGCAGGCAGCGGGACAACTACGAGCAGTACTTC. The encoded protein is CASSRQRDNYEQYF.